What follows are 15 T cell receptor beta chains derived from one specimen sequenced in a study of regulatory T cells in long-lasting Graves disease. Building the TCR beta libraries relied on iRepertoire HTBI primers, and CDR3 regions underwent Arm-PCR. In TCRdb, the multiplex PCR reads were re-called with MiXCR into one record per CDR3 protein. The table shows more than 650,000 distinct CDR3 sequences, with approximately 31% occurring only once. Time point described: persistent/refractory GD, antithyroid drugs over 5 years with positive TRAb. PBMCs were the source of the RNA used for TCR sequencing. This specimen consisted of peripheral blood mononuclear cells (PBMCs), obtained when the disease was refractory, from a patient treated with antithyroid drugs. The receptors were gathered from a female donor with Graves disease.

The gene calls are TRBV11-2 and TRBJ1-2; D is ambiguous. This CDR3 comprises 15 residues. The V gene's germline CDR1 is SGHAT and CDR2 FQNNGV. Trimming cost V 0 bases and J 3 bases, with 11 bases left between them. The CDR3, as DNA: TGTGCCAGCAGCTTAGAATCACGAGCTTACTATGGCTACACCTTC. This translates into CASSLESRAYYGYTF.

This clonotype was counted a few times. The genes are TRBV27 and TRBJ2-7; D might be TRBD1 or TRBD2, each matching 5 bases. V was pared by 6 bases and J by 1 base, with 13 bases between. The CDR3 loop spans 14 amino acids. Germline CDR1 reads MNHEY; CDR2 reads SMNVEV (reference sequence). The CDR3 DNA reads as TGTGCCAGCAGCCTTGGGACGATGTCCTACGAGCAGTACTTC. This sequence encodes CASSLGTMSYEQYF.

In DNA, the CDR3 is TGCAGCGTTGGGTCCATGGGAGCTTTCTTT. Its protein product is CSVGSMGAFF. The chain is built from TRBV29-1 and TRBJ1-1, with unresolved D. The CDR3 sequence is 10 residues long. Germline CDR1 is SQVTM and CDR2 is ANQGSEA. Trimming left V 4 bases short and J 10 bases short, with 10 bases between.

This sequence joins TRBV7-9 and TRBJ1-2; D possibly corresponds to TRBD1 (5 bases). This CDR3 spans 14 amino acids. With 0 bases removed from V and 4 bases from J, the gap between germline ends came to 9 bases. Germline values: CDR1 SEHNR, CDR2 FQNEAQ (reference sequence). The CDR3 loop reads CASSLASGAYGYTF. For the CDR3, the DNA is TGTGCCAGCAGCTTAGCGAGTGGGGCCTATGGCTACACCTTC.

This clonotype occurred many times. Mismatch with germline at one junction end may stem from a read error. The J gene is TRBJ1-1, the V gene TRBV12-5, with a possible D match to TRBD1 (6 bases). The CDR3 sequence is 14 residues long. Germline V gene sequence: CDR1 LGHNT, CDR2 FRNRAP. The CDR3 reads CASGLVLTTGVFVF. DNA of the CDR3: TGTGCTAGTGGTTTGGTCCTTACGACAGGAGTGTTTGTCTTT.

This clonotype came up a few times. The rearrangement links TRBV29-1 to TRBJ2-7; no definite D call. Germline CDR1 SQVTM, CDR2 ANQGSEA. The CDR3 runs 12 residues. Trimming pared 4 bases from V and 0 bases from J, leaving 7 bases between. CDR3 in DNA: TGCAGCGTTGTTGTCAGCTCCTACGAGCAGTACTTC. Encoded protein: CSVVVSSYEQYF.

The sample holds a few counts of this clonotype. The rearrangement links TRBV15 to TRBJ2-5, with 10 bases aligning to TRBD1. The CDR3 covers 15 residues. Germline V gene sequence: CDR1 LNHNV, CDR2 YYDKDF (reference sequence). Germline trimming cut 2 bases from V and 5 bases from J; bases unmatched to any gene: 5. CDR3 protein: CATSRQTGGGETQYF. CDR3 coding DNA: TGTGCCACCAGCAGACAGACAGGGGGCGGGGAGACCCAGTACTTC. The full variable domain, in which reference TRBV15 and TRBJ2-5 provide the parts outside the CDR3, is DAMVIQNPRYQVTQFGKPVTLSCSQTLNHNVMYWYQQKSSQAPKLLFHYYDKDFNNEADTPDNFQSRRPNTSFCFLDIRSPGLGDTAMYLCATSRQTGGGETQYFGPGTRLLVL.

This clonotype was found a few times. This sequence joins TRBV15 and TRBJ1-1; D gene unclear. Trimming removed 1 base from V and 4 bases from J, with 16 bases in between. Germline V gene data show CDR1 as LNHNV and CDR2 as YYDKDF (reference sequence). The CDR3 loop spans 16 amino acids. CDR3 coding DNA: TGTGCCACCAGCAGAGCCCTCAGGACCGCCGGCACTGAAGCTTTCTTT. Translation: CATSRALRTAGTEAFF. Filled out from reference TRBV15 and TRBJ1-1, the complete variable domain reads DAMVIQNPRYQVTQFGKPVTLSCSQTLNHNVMYWYQQKSSQAPKLLFHYYDKDFNNEADTPDNFQSRRPNTSFCFLDIRSPGLGDTAMYLCATSRALRTAGTEAFFGQGTRLTVV.

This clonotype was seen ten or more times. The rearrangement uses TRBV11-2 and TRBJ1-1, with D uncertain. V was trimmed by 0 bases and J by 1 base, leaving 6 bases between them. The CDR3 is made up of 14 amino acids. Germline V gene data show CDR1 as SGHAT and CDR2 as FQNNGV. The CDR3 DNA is TGTGCCAGCAGCTTAGACGCAGGGAACACTGAAGCTTTCTTT. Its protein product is CASSLDAGNTEAFF.

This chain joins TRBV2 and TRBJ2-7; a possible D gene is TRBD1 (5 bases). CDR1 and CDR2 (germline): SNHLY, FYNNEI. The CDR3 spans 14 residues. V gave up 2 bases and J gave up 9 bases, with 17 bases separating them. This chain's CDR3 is CASSEMWGKLGQYF. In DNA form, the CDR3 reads TGTGCCAGCAGTGAAATGTGGGGCAAGTTGGGGCAGTACTTC. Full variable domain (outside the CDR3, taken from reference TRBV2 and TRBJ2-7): EPEVTQTPSHQVTQMGQEVILRCVPISNHLYFYWYRQILGQKVEFLVSFYNNEISEKSEIFDDQFSVERPDGSNFTLKIRSTKLEDSAMYFCASSEMWGKLGQYFGPGTRLTVT.

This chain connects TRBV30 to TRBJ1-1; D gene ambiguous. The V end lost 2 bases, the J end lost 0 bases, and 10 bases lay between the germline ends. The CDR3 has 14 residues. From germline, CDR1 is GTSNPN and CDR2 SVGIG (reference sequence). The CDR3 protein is CAWSRTAMNTEAFF. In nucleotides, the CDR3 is TGTGCCTGGAGTCGAACAGCCATGAACACTGAAGCTTTCTTT.

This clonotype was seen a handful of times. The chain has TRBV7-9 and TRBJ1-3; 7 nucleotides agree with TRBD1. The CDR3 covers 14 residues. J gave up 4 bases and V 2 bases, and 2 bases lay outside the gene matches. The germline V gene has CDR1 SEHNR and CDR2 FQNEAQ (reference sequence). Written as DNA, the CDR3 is TGTGCCAGCAGCTTACAGGGGGTCGGAAACACCATATATTTT. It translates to CASSLQGVGNTIYF.

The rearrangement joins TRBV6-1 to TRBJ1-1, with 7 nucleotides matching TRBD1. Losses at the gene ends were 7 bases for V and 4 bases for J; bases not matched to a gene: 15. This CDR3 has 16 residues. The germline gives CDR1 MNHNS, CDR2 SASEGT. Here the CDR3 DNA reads TGTGCCAGCAAAAGGAGTCTCGACAGGGCTCCCACTGAAGCTTTCTTT. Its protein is CASKRSLDRAPTEAFF.

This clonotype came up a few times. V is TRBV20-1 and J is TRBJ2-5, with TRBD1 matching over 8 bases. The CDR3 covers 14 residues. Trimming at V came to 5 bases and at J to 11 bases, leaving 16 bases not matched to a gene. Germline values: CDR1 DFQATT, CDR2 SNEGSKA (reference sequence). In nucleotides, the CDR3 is TGCAGTGCTCAACACGGGGACAGGAACTCGGAGCAGTACTTC. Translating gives CSAQHGDRNSEQYF.

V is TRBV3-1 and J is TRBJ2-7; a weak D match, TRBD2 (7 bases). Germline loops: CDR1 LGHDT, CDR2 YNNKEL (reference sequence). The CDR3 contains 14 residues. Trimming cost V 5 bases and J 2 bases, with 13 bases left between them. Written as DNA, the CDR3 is TGTGCCAGCAGCGGGGGGGGCAGGACCTACGAGCAGTACTTC. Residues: CASSGGGRTYEQYF.